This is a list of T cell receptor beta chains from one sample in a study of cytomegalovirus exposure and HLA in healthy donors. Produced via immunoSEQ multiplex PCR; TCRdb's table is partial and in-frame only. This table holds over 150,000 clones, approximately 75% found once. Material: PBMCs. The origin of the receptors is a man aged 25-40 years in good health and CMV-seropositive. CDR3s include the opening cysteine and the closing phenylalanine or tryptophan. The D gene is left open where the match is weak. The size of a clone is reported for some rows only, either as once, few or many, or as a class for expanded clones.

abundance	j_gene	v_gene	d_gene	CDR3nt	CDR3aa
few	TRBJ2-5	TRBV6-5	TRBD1	TGTGCCAGCAGCCTCGGGACAGGGGTTGGAGAGACCCAGTACTTC	CASSLGTGVGETQYF
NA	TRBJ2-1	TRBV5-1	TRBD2	TGCGCCAGCAGCTCCCCTAGCGGGGGGGCATACAATGAGCAGTTCTTC	CASSSPSGGAYNEQFF
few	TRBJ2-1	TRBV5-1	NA	TGCGCCAGCAGCGGGGGCAGCTCCTACAATGAGCAGTTCTTC	CASSGGSSYNEQFF
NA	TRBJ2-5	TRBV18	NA	TGTGCCAGCTCACCAATCGGGGTTCGAGGTCAAGAGACCCAGTACTTC	CASSPIGVRGQETQYF
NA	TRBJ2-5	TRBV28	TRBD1	TGTGCCAGCAGTTTAACGGGACAGAACGAGGAGACCCAGTACTTC	CASSLTGQNEETQYF
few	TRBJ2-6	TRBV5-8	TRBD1	TGTGCCAGCAGCTTTACAGGGGGGAAAGCCGGGGCCAACGTCCTGACTTTC	CASSFTGGKAGANVLTF
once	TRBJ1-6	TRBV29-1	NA	TGCAGCGTTGAAGAAAAAGGAGTACGGAATTCACCCCTCCACTTT	CSVEEKGVRNSPLHF
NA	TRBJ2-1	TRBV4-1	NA	TGCGCCAGCAGCCAAGAGAGGAGGGAGCAGTTCTTC	CASSQERREQFF
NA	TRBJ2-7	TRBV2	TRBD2	TGTGCCAGCACGGAGCGGGGGGGCCTATACGAGCAGTACTTC	CASTERGGLYEQYF
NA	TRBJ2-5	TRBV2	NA	TGTGCCAGCAGGGAGGGAGAGACCCAGTACTTC	CASREGETQYF
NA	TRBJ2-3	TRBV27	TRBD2	TGTGCCAGCAGTTTAGTGGTTGGCGGGGGGCCACCCGGGGATACGCAGTATTTT	CASSLVVGGGPPGDTQYF
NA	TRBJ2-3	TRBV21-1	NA	TGTGCCAGCACACGGACTCAACAGTATTTT	CASTRTQQYF
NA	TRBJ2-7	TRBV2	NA	TGTGCCAGCAGTGACGGAGCCGGCTCCTACGAGCAGTACTTC	CASSDGAGSYEQYF
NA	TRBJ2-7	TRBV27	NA	TGTGCCAGCAGTCCGCGGGGATTCCACGAGCAGTACTTC	CASSPRGFHEQYF
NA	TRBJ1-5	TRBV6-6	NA	TGTGCCAGCAGTTACCCCAGCGGTAGCAATCAGCCCCAGCATTTT	CASSYPSGSNQPQHF